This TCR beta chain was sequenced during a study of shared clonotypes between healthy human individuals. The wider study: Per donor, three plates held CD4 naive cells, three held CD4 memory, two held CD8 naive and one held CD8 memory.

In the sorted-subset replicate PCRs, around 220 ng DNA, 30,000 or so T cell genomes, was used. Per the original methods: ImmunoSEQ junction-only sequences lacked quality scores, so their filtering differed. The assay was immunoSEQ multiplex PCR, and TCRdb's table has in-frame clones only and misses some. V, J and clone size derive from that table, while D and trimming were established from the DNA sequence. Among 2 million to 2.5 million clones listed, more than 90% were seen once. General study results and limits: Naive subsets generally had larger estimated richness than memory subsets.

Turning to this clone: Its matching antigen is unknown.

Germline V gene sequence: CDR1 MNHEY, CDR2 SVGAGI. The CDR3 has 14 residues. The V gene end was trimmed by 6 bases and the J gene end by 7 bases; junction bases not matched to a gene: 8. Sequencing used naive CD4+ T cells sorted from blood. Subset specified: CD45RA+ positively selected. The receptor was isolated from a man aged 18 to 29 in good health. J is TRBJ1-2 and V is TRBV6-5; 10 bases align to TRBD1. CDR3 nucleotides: TGTGCCAGCAGCTCACCCGGGACAGGGGTTGGCTACACCTTC. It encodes CASSSPGTGVGYTF.